Below are 30 T cell receptor beta chains sequenced from a single sample in a study of OX40 agonist ivuxolimab in advanced cancers. The repertoire was sequenced with immunoSEQ multiplex PCR; TCRdb's copy has only in-frame clones and lacks some. The sample carries just under 85,000 clones, roughly 80% recorded once. Sequencing used CD4+ or CD8+ T cells sorted from blood, obtained in a trial of the OX40 agonist ivuxolimab. All receptors come from an adult with an advanced solid tumor such as melanoma, head and neck, liver or kidney cancer.

This clone appeared once. This chain uses TRBV5-6 with TRBJ1-5; TRBD1 agrees at 8 bases. Germline V lookup: CDR1 SGHDT, CDR2 YYEEEE. This CDR3 has 17 amino acids. Trimming removed 3 bases from V and 0 bases from J; junction bases left unmatched: 8. The DNA of the CDR3 is TGTGCCAGCAGCTGGGGGGGACAGGTGTATAGCAATCAGCCCCAGCATTTT. Translating gives CASSWGGQVYSNQPQHF.

The chain joins TRBV7-3 to TRBJ2-5; TRBD1 aligns across 7 bases. Per the germline V gene, CDR1 is SGHTA and CDR2 is FQGTGA. CDR3 length: 13 amino acids. V lost 5 bases, J lost 1 base, and 1 base stayed unmatched. The CDR3 protein is CASSPGGQETQYF. DNA for the CDR3: TGTGCCAGCAGCCCAGGGGGCCAAGAGACCCAGTACTTC.

V and J are TRBV5-6 and TRBJ1-2; TRBD1 matches at 7 bases. The V gene's germline CDR1 is SGHDT and CDR2 YYEEEE. V gave up 4 bases and J gave up 5 bases; unmatched junction bases: 8. This CDR3 is built from 14 residues. This chain's CDR3 is CASSVPGTVYGYTF. In DNA form, the CDR3 reads TGTGCCAGCAGCGTACCCGGGACAGTATATGGCTACACCTTC.

This chain connects TRBV4-1 to TRBJ2-7; 8 bases agree with TRBD1. The CDR3 contains 16 residues. CDR1 and CDR2 (germline): MGHRA, YSYEKL. V was clipped by 0 bases and J by 3 bases; unmatched bases: 7. CDR3 bases: TGCGCCAGCAGCCAAGAACGCGTCAGGGGGCTCTACGAGCAGTACTTC. It is translated as CASSQERVRGLYEQYF.

In its sample, this clone was seen a few times. The genes are TRBV10-3 and TRBJ1-5; 9 bases are a match to TRBD1. This CDR3 is built from 14 residues. Germline lookup yields CDR1 ENHRY and CDR2 SYGVKD. The V and J ends lost 8 bases and 1 base, in that order; junction bases with no gene match: 3. CDR3 residues: CAIGTGLSNQPQHF. DNA for the CDR3: TGTGCCATCGGGACAGGGTTGAGCAATCAGCCCCAGCATTTT.

This clone showed up just a few times. V usage is TRBV2 and J usage is TRBJ2-5; D is unresolved. The germline V and J ends were trimmed by 0 bases and 5 bases, with 10 bases remaining between them. This CDR3 contains 14 residues. Germline V lookup: CDR1 SNHLY, CDR2 FYNNEI. CDR3 in amino acids: CASSEAWLGETQYF. The CDR3 DNA sequence: TGTGCCAGCAGTGAAGCCTGGTTAGGGGAGACCCAGTACTTC.

The chain couples TRBV7-3 to TRBJ1-1; a possible D gene is TRBD1 (6 bases). The CDR3 length is 17 residues. CDR1 and CDR2 (germline): SGHTA, FQGTGA. The V and J ends lost 3 bases and 1 base respectively, with 18 bases between them. Here the CDR3 reads CASSLMVGTGRNTEAFF. In DNA form, the CDR3 reads TGTGCCAGCAGCTTGATGGTCGGAACAGGGCGGAACACTGAAGCTTTCTTT.

J is TRBJ2-1 and V is TRBV7-3; 7 positions match TRBD1. Germline V gene sequence: CDR1 SGHTA, CDR2 FQGTGA. After removal of 6 bases from V and 1 base from J, the junction contained 12 bases not matched to a gene. The CDR3 covers 17 residues. As DNA, the CDR3 is TGTGCCAGCAGGCACCCCACCGGGACAGATTCCTACAATGAGCAGTTCTTC. Translated, it gives CASRHPTGTDSYNEQFF. The whole variable domain, remainder taken from reference TRBV7-3 and TRBJ2-1, is GAGVSQTPSNKVTEKGKYVELRCDPISGHTALYWYRQSLGQGPEFLIYFQGTGAADDSGLPNDRFFAVRPEGSVSTLKIQRTERGDSAVYLCASRHPTGTDSYNEQFFGPGTRLTVL.

The V and J genes are TRBV5-1 and TRBJ2-3; D not certain. Trimming took off 0 bases at V and 0 bases at J, with 5 bases between the two ends. The CDR3 has 14 residues. Germline-derived CDR1 and CDR2 are SGHRS and YFSETQ. Here the CDR3 reads CASSLGASTDTQYF. CDR3 nucleotide sequence: TGCGCCAGCAGCTTGGGGGCTAGCACAGATACGCAGTATTTT.

The chain recombines TRBV11-1 with TRBJ1-1, with 9 bases lining up with TRBD1. Germline V CDR1 and CDR2: SGHAT, FQDESV (reference sequence). J lost 7 bases, V lost 1 base, and 1 base had no gene match. The CDR3 runs 13 residues. Here the CDR3 DNA reads TGTGCCAGCAGCTTAGGACAGGGGGTTGAAGCTTTCTTT. Translating it yields CASSLGQGVEAFF.

This clone has just a few counts. J is TRBJ1-6 and V is TRBV27; a possible D gene is TRBD1 (5 bases). Trimming left V 7 bases short and J 9 bases short, with 25 bases between. Per the germline V gene, CDR1 is MNHEY and CDR2 is SMNVEV (reference sequence). The CDR3 covers 17 residues. For the CDR3, the DNA is TGTGCCAGCATGGCTCGGACACGCTACCAGGGACCTTCACCCCTCCACTTT. The encoded protein is CASMARTRYQGPSPLHF.

CDR3 nucleotide sequence: TGTGCCAGCTCACCACCGGGCCCAGCTACCTACGAGCAGTACTTC. It yields the protein CASSPPGPATYEQYF. This rearrangement joins TRBV18 to TRBJ2-7; D gene uncertain. The V gene's germline CDR1 is KGHSH and CDR2 LQKENI. The CDR3 is 15 residues long. The ends were cut back, 0 bases at V and 2 bases at J, with 11 bases in the middle.

The CDR3 nucleotides read TGCGCCAGCAGCCAAGATGTTCAGGGGCCCGTGGCAGATACGCAGTATTTT. This translates into CASSQDVQGPVADTQYF. The V and J genes are TRBV4-3 and TRBJ2-3, with a weak D call TRBD1 (6 bases). CDR3 length: 17 amino acids. From germline, CDR1 is LGHNA and CDR2 YSLEER. V was pared by 0 bases and J by 4 bases, with 17 bases between.

This clone has more than one count but fewer than ten. V gene TRBV7-3 combines with J gene TRBJ1-6; no definite D call. Trimming removed 2 bases at V and 5 bases at J, with 7 bases between. CDR3 length: 14 amino acids. CDR1 is SGHTA and CDR2 is FQGTGA in the germline V gene. CDR3 region: CASSLGQNNSPLHF. CDR3 coding DNA: TGTGCCAGCAGCTTAGGGCAGAATAATTCACCCCTCCACTTT. The full variable domain, its missing parts supplied by reference TRBV7-3 and TRBJ1-6, is GAGVSQTPSNKVTEKGKYVELRCDPISGHTALYWYRQSLGQGPEFLIYFQGTGAADDSGLPNDRFFAVRPEGSVSTLKIQRTERGDSAVYLCASSLGQNNSPLHFGNGTRLTVT.

The V call is TRBV6-1, the J call TRBJ1-1; D perhaps matches TRBD1 (6 bases). This CDR3 has 14 amino acids. CDR1 is MNHNS, CDR2 SASEGT, per germline. Trimming shortened V by 4 bases and J by 5 bases, and 14 bases separated the two germline ends. CDR3 nucleotide sequence: TGTGCCAGCAGTGCGGGGGGCGCGGGGACTGAAGCTTTCTTT. This sequence encodes CASSAGGAGTEAFF.

This clone was observed once. The V gene is TRBV10-3, the J gene TRBJ2-7, with D hard to call. V lost 0 bases, J lost 1 base, and 10 bases lay in between. CDR1 and CDR2 (germline): ENHRY, SYGVKD. The CDR3 runs to 15 residues. In DNA form, the CDR3 reads TGTGCCATCAGTGAGTCTGGCAGTGGATCCTACGAGCAGTACTTC. This sequence encodes CAISESGSGSYEQYF.

The chain is built from TRBV5-1 and TRBJ2-2, with 10 nucleotides matching TRBD1. The CDR3 totals 18 residues. Trimming removed 4 bases from V and 7 bases from J; junction bases left unmatched: 16. Per germline, CDR1 SGHRS and CDR2 YFSETQ. In DNA form, the CDR3 reads TGCGCCAGCAGCCATCCGGGCAGGACAGGGGGTAGGGGCGGGGAGCTGTTTTTT. It is translated as CASSHPGRTGGRGGELFF.

A note on this clone: Possible read error: a much larger clone is one base away. The chain combines TRBV5-4 with TRBJ2-2, with 7 bases aligning to TRBD2. Germline V gene lookup returns CDR1 SGHNT and CDR2 YYREEE (reference sequence). CDR3 length: 15 amino acids. The V and J ends lost 3 bases and 1 base, in that order; junction bases with no gene match: 3. CDR3 protein: CASSSGTKNTGELFF. CDR3 coding DNA: TGTGCCAGCAGCTCCGGGACTAAGAACACCGGGGAGCTGTTTTTT.

The rearrangement joins TRBV4-2 to TRBJ1-4; possible D gene TRBD1, 6 bases. With 0 bases removed from V and 8 bases from J, the gap between germline ends came to 13 bases. The germline gives CDR1 LGHNA, CDR2 YNFKEQ. This CDR3 has 15 residues. CDR3: CASSQEPGAREKLFF. The DNA of the CDR3 is TGTGCCAGCAGCCAAGAACCAGGGGCGAGGGAAAAACTGTTTTTT.

The table lists this clone with a few counts. This chain joins TRBV7-8 and TRBJ1-4; D might be TRBD1 (5 bases). The CDR3 loop spans 17 amino acids. V was shortened by 2 bases and J by 7 bases, with 20 bases between the two germline ends. Germline values: CDR1 SGHVS, CDR2 FQNEAQ. The CDR3 reads CASSLKSPGRVGEKLFF. The CDR3 DNA is TGTGCCAGCAGCTTAAAATCCCCGGGGCGAGTCGGTGAAAAACTGTTTTTT.

The chain couples TRBV6-5 to TRBJ2-5; perhaps D is TRBD1 or TRBD2 (6 bases each). The CDR3 runs to 14 residues. The germline V and J ends were trimmed by 3 bases and 5 bases, with 13 bases remaining between them. Germline V gives CDR1 MNHEY, CDR2 SVGAGI. The CDR3 here is CASSYLTRGETQYF. The CDR3 DNA follows: TGTGCCAGCAGTTATTTGACTAGGGGGGAGACCCAGTACTTC.

The chain has TRBV5-1 and TRBJ2-5; TRBD2 aligns across 10 bases. Germline V gene data show CDR1 as SGHRS and CDR2 as YFSETQ. Germline trimming cut 3 bases from V and 4 bases from J; bases unmatched to any gene: 9. The CDR3 runs to 16 residues. Written as DNA, the CDR3 is TGCGCCAGCAGCTGGGGGCTAGCGGGGGCGGGAGAGACCCAGTACTTC. Translation gives CASSWGLAGAGETQYF.

This chain connects TRBV6-6 to TRBJ1-1; a possible D gene is TRBD1 (6 bases). The CDR3 has 15 residues. V dropped 4 bases and J dropped 1 base, with 13 bases sitting between them. Germline V gene lookup returns CDR1 MNHNY and CDR2 SVGAGI (reference sequence). The DNA for the CDR3 is TGTGCCAGCAGTTCCCCGGGAGGGGGGAACACTGAAGCTTTCTTT. It is translated as CASSSPGGGNTEAFF.

The rearrangement links TRBV5-5 to TRBJ1-2; a possible D gene is TRBD1 (5 bases). Trimming left V 0 bases short and J 8 bases short, with 5 bases between. The germline V gene has CDR1 SGHKS and CDR2 YYEKEE (reference sequence). The CDR3 has 11 amino acids. The CDR3 loop reads CASSLEGGYTF. In nucleotides, the CDR3 is TGTGCCAGCAGCTTGGAGGGGGGCTACACCTTC. Full variable domain (remainder filled in from reference TRBV5-5 and TRBJ1-2): DAGVTQSPTHLIKTRGQQVTLRCSPISGHKSVSWYQQVLGQGPQFIFQYYEKEERGRGNFPDRFSARQFPNYSSELNVNALLLGDSALYLCASSLEGGYTFGSGTRLTVV.

This chain uses TRBV7-9 with TRBJ1-1; TRBD1 might be the D (5 bases). The germline gives CDR1 SEHNR, CDR2 FQNEAQ (reference sequence). The CDR3 runs 14 residues. Trimming removed 3 bases from V and 1 base from J, with 9 bases in between. This CDR3 reads CASSFADRNTEAFF. CDR3 sequence (DNA): TGTGCCAGCAGCTTTGCTGACAGGAACACTGAAGCTTTCTTT.

The chain recombines TRBV5-1 with TRBJ2-2; no clear D gene. This CDR3 comprises 13 residues. Per germline, CDR1 SGHRS and CDR2 YFSETQ. The V end was cut by 0 bases, the J end by 4 bases, with 4 bases between. CDR3 nucleotide sequence: TGCGCCAGCAGCTTGGCGGGCACCGGGGAGCTGTTTTTT. It specifies CASSLAGTGELFF.

This sequence joins TRBV30 and TRBJ1-5, with 10 bases aligning to TRBD1. V shed 2 bases and J 7 bases; nucleotides not matched to a gene: 8. Germline values: CDR1 GTSNPN, CDR2 SVGIG (reference sequence). This CDR3 has 15 residues. The CDR3 sequence is CAWSNPGTGEQPQHF. The CDR3 bases are TGTGCCTGGAGTAATCCCGGGACAGGGGAGCAGCCCCAGCATTTT.

A single count supports this clone. The chain is built from TRBV27 and TRBJ2-3, with TRBD1 matching 7 bases. This CDR3 is built from 17 residues. Looked up from germline, CDR1 is MNHEY and CDR2 is SMNVEV (reference sequence). J was trimmed by 2 bases and V by 5 bases; bases with no gene match: 13. This CDR3 is CASSATGTPASTDTQYF. In nucleotides, the CDR3 is TGTGCCAGCAGTGCGACAGGGACCCCGGCCTCCACAGATACGCAGTATTTT.

V and J are TRBV7-3 and TRBJ2-3; 8 bases are shared with TRBD1. Germline V gene lookup returns CDR1 SGHTA and CDR2 FQGTGA. This CDR3 has 15 amino acids. V shed 5 bases and J 2 bases; nucleotides not matched to a gene: 6. The CDR3 loop is CASSRDRSLTDTQYF. The CDR3 DNA reads as TGTGCCAGCAGCCGGGACAGGTCTCTCACAGATACGCAGTATTTT.

The J gene is TRBJ2-2, the V gene TRBV30, with D uncertain. The CDR3 loop spans 16 amino acids. Trimming pared 0 bases from V and 6 bases from J, leaving 17 bases between. Germline loops: CDR1 GTSNPN, CDR2 SVGIG (reference sequence). The CDR3 reads CAWSVISRLYAGELFF. The CDR3 region has the DNA TGTGCCTGGAGTGTAATATCGCGGCTTTATGCCGGGGAGCTGTTTTTT.